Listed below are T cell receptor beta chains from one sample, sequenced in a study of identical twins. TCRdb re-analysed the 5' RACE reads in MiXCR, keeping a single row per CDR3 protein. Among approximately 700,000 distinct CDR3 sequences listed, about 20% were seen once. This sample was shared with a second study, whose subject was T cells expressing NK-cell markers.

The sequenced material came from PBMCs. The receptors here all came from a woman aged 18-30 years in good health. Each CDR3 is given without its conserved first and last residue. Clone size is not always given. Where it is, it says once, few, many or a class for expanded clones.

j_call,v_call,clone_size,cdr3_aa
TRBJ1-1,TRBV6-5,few,ASSYSGGGVNTEAF
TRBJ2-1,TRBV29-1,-,SVEDPGGVLDEQF
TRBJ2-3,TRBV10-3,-,ASREASSTDTQY
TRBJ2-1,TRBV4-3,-,ASSQSRAPLDEQF
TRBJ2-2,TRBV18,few,ASSPRSGELF
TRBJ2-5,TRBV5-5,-,ASSPRDYSQETQY
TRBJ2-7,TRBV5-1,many,ASSLSGQGYEQY
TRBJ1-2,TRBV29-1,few,SVDRGTNYGYT
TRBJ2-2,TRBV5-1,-,ASSFLRTGELF
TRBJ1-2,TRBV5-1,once,ASSLMESSNYGYT
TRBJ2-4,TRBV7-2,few,ASSLRLWGAKNIQY
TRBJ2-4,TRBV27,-,ASTPRWGHGTLAKNIQY
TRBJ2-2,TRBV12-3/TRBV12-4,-,ASSLAGLTNTGELF
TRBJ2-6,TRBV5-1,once,ASSLDSRSSGANVLT
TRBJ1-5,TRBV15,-,ATSADRPASDQPQH
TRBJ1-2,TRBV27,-,ASSSRPDRAGGYT
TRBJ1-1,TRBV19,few,ASSKTPDRGDTEAF
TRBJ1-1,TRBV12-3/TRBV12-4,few,ASSSTGTGPVNTEAF
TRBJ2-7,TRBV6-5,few,ASSYSRARRGEQY
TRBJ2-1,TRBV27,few,ASSLWGLAGSIGQF
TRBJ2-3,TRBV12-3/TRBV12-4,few,ASSFPTSGRDTQY
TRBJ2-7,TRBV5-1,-,ASSSPADEQY
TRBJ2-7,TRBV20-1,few,SARQGGSYEQY
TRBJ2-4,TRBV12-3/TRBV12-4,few,ASSFRTGVAKNIQY
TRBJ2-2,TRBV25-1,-,VSSEFGQGMTGELF
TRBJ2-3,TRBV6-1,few,ASSEVGFTDTQY
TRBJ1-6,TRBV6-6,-,ASSRDRDSPLH
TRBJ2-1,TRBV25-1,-,ASSDSSGAYNEQF
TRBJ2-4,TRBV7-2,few,ASSLAGSLVNIQY
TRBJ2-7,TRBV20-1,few,SARGPGYFEQY
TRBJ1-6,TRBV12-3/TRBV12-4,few,ASSPLGGRSSPLH
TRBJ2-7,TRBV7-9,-,ASSSPEASSYEQY
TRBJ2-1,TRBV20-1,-,SAWGLAGGNEQF
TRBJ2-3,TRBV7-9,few,ASSRTSGEGDTQY
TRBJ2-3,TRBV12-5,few,ASGVDRGDTQY
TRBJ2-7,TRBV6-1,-,ASFPREGYYEQY
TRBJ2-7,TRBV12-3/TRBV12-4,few,ASSFFLAPTGINEQY
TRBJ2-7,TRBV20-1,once,SATRAGGRHEQY
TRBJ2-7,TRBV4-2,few,ASSPERGEQY
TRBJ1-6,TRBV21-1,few,ASSLKWGKGGSPLH
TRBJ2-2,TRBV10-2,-,ASREAPFWELF
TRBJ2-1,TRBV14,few,ASSQVSSHEQF
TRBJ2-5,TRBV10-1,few,ASSESPAGGETQY
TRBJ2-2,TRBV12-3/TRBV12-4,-,ASSLALTWGGELF
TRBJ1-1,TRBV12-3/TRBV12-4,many,ASRSHGEGRTEAF
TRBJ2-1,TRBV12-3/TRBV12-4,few,ASSSTLVYGRDNEQF